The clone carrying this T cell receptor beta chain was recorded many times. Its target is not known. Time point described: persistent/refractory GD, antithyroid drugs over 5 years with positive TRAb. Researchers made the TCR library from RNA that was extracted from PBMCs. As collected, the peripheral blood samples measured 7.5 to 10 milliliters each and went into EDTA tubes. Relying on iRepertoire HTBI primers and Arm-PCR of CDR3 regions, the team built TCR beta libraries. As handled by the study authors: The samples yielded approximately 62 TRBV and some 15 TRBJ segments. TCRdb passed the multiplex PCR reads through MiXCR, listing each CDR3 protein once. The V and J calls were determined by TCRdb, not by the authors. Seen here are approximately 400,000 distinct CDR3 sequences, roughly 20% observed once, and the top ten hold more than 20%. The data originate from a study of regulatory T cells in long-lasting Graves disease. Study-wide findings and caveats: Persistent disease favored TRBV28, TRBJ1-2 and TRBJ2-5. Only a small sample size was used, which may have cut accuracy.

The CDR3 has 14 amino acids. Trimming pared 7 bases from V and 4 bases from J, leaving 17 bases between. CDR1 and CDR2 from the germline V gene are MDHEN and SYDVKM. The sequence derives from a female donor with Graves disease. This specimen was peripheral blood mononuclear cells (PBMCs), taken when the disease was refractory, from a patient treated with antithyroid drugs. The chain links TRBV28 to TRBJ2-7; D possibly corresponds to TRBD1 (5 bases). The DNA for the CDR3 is TGTGCCAGCATTGTTCAGGGTGGATCTTACGAGCAGTACTTC. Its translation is CASIVQGGSYEQYF.